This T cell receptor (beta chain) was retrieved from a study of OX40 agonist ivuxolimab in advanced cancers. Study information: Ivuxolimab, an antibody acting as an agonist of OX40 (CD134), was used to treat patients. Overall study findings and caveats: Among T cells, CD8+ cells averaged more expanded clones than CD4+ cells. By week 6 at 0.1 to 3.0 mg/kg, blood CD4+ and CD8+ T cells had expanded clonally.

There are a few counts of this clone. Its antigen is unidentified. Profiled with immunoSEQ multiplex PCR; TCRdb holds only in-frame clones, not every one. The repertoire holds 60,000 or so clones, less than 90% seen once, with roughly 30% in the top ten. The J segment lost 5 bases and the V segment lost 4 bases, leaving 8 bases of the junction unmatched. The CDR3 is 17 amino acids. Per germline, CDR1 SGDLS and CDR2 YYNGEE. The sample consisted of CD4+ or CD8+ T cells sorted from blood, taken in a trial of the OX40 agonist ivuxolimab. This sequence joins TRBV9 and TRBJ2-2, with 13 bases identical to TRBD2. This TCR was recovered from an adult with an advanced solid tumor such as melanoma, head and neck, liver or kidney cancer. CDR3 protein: CASSPRGGLAGTGELFF. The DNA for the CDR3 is TGTGCCAGCAGCCCCCGAGGGGGACTAGCGGGAACCGGGGAGCTGTTTTTT.